This paragraph reports one TCR beta chain. Germline CDR1 SGHNT, CDR2 YYREEE (reference sequence). This CDR3 is 13 amino acids long. Between the trimmed V and J ends, which lost 4 bases and 1 base, there was a span of 8 bases. This sample was taken from a study of shared clonotypes between healthy human individuals. Assay: immunoSEQ multiplex PCR; the TCRdb copy retains only in-frame clones and omits some. The repertoire includes 850,000 to 1,100,000 clones, 70% to 80% of them detected once, and approximately 0.9% sits in the top ten. The sequence was obtained from a man aged 18 to 30 in good health. Some clones in this sample may be carry-over from other donors' samples. This chain joins TRBV5-4 and TRBJ1-1, with unresolved D. The sequenced sample consisted of memory CD4+ T cells from PBMCs. The subset denotes: CD45RA-negative fraction. CDR3 sequence: CASSPDPNTEAFF. In nucleotides, the CDR3 is TGTGCCAGCAGCCCGGATCCGAACACTGAAGCTTTCTTT.